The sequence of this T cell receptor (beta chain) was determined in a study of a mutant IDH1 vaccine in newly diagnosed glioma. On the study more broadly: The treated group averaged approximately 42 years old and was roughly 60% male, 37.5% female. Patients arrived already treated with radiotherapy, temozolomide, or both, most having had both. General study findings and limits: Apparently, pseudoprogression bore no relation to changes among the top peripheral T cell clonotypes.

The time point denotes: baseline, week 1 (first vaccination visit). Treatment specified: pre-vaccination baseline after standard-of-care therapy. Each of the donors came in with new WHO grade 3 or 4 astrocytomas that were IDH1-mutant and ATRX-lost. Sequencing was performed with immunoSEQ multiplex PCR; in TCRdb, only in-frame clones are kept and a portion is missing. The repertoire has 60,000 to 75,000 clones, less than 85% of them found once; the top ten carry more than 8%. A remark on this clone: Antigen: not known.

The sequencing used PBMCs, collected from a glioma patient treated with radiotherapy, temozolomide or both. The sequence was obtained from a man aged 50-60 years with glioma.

As DNA, the CDR3 is TGTGCCAGCTCACCAGACGAGAACTATGGCTACACCTTC. This translates into CASSPDENYGYTF. The chain joins TRBV18 to TRBJ1-2; D is unclear. The V gene's germline CDR1 is KGHSH and CDR2 LQKENI. Trimming left V 2 bases short and J 2 bases short, with 6 bases between. The CDR3 length is 13 residues.